A single sample is the source of the 9 T cell receptor beta chains below, sequenced in a study of blood T cell repertoires in COVID-19. This table comes from immunoSEQ multiplex PCR, and its TCRdb copy is limited to in-frame clones, with some not included. The table lists 200,000 or so clones, 84% of them singletons, with less than 20% in the top ten. Sequencing was done on a sample of peripheral blood. The receptor source for this set is a human donor in a cohort sampled during active COVID-19.

This chain joins TRBV6-5 and TRBJ2-2, with 10 nucleotides matching TRBD1. The V and J ends lost 8 bases and 7 bases, in that order; junction bases with no gene match: 4. Per germline, CDR1 MNHEY and CDR2 SVGAGI. The CDR3 length is 13 residues. The CDR3 region has the DNA TGTGCCAGCGCCGACAGGGGGCACGGGGAGCTGTTTTTT. Translation gives CASADRGHGELFF.

The rearrangement uses TRBV28 and TRBJ2-7; no clear D gene. The V and J ends lost 6 bases and 2 bases respectively, with 11 bases between them. Germline V gene data show CDR1 as MDHEN and CDR2 as SYDVKM. This CDR3 has 13 amino acids. The CDR3 spells CASRYTSTYEQYF. CDR3 nucleotides: TGTGCCAGCAGGTATACATCGACCTACGAGCAGTACTTC.

The V call is TRBV6-1, the J call TRBJ1-1; possible D gene TRBD1, 5 bases. This CDR3 has 14 amino acids. The V end was cut by 3 bases, the J end by 4 bases, with 12 bases between. The germline CDR1 and CDR2 sequences are MNHNS and SASEGT. The CDR3 coding sequence is TGTGCCAGCAGTGACGCTGCAGGGCTCACTGAAGCTTTCTTT. Translation gives CASSDAAGLTEAFF.

This clone was counted between two and nine times. The chain employs TRBV18 and TRBJ1-2; D might be TRBD1 (5 bases). Germline V gene lookup returns CDR1 KGHSH and CDR2 LQKENI. The ends were cut back, 3 bases at V and 6 bases at J, with 17 bases in the middle. The CDR3 runs to 15 residues. The CDR3 is CASSPVMGPLNGYTF. As DNA, the CDR3 is TGTGCCAGCTCACCCGTAATGGGGCCACTGAATGGCTACACCTTC. The full variable domain, its missing parts supplied by reference TRBV18 and TRBJ1-2, is NAGVMQNPRHLVRRRGQEARLRCSPMKGHSHVYWYRQLPEEGLKFMVYLQKENIIDESGMPKERFSAEFPKEGPSILRIQQVVRGDSAAYFCASSPVMGPLNGYTFGSGTRLTVV.

In its sample, this clone was seen a few times. The rearrangement joins TRBV2 to TRBJ1-4; D is ambiguous. V lost 3 bases to trimming and J lost 1 base, with 6 bases between them. The CDR3 is 14 residues long. CDR1 is SNHLY and CDR2 is FYNNEI in the germline V gene. This CDR3 reads CASSDELTNEKLFF. The CDR3 DNA reads TGTGCCAGCAGTGACGAGTTAACTAATGAAAAACTGTTTTTT.

The chain joins TRBV10-3 to TRBJ1-3; TRBD1 matches 8 bases. The CDR3 sequence is 16 residues long. Germline assignment: CDR1 ENHRY and CDR2 SYGVKD. V was clipped by 2 bases and J by 1 base; unmatched bases: 4. For the CDR3, the DNA is TGTGCCATCAGTGAGGGACAGGGTCTATCTGGAAACACCATATATTTT. It encodes CAISEGQGLSGNTIYF.

The V gene is TRBV20-1, the J gene TRBJ1-1; D remains ambiguous. Trimming shortened V by 3 bases and J by 6 bases, and 14 bases separated the two germline ends. Germline loops: CDR1 DFQATT, CDR2 SNEGSKA (reference sequence). The CDR3 loop spans 13 amino acids. The CDR3 loop reads CSASVNRASEAFF. DNA of the CDR3: TGCAGTGCTAGTGTGAATAGAGCTTCTGAAGCTTTCTTT.

The chain links TRBV29-1 to TRBJ2-1; 11 bases line up with TRBD2. J was trimmed by 3 bases and V by 6 bases; bases with no gene match: 7. CDR1 SQVTM and CDR2 ANQGSEA come from the germline V gene. CDR3 length: 15 residues. The CDR3 DNA follows: TGCAGCGTGTATCCGCTAGCGGGGGGCTACAATGAGCAGTTCTTC. Its translation: CSVYPLAGGYNEQFF.

The chain employs TRBV3-1 (or the pseudogene TRBV3-2) and TRBJ2-2, with a weak D call TRBD1 (5 bases). Deletions cut 7 bases from V and 2 bases from J, with 8 bases between. Per germline, CDR1 LGHDT and CDR2 YNNKEL (reference sequence). The CDR3 consists of 13 residues. CDR3 loop: CASKQGNTGELFF. In DNA form, the CDR3 reads TGTGCCAGCAAGCAGGGTAACACCGGGGAGCTGTTTTTT.